The source of this T cell receptor (beta chain) is a study of CD8 T cells in Susac syndrome. A quantity of about 0.5 to 1 ug RNA underwent reverse transcription using random hexamers. TCRdb passed the immunoSEQ multiplex PCR reads through MiXCR, listing each CDR3 protein once. The repertoire holds 180,000 or so distinct CDR3 sequences, with 90% to 95% as singletons. The junction had 4 bases not matched to a gene; V was cut back by 6 bases and J by 6 bases. The length of the CDR3 is 13 residues. Germline V gives CDR1 SEHNR, CDR2 FQNEAQ (reference sequence). This chain links TRBV7-9 with TRBJ2-3, with 9 nucleotides matching TRBD1. This clonotype originated in a human donor in good health. Sequencing was carried out using CD4+ T cells from PBMCs. DNA for the CDR3: TGTGCCAGCAGGGCCGGGACAGGGGATACGCAGTATTTT. Its protein is CASRAGTGDTQYF.